This T cell receptor (beta chain) was profiled in a study of blood T cell repertoires in COVID-19. Study details: Acute and convalescent COVID-19 samples came from the United States, Italy and Spain. Nucleic acid was either cDNA or gDNA, and it came from T cells, B-cell-depleted T cells, or PBMCs.

How the authors handled the data: Reference gene primer amplification gave nucleated cell count estimates. TCRdb keeps only in-frame clones here, not all; method: immunoSEQ multiplex PCR. V and J calls and clone size are given by that table; D and trimming were obtained from the DNA. The table includes about 53,000 clones, about 88% detected once. The source material was peripheral blood. The TCR comes from a man aged 60 to 69 with active COVID-19.

CDR3 loop: CASSLRRTLGPYEQYF. The CDR3 coding sequence is TGTGCCAGCAGCTTAAGACGGACCTTGGGGCCCTACGAGCAGTACTTC. V usage is TRBV11-1 and J usage is TRBJ2-7; perhaps TRBD1 as D (5 bases). The V and J ends lost 2 bases and 2 bases respectively, with 16 bases between them. The CDR3 runs to 16 residues. The germline V gene encodes CDR1 SGHAT and CDR2 FQDESV (reference sequence).